Below are 5 T cell receptor beta chains sequenced from a single sample in a study of cytomegalovirus exposure and HLA in healthy donors. PCR was performed using 60 Vbeta and 13 Jbeta primers. The assay was immunoSEQ multiplex PCR, and TCRdb's table has in-frame clones only and misses some. This sample contains around 140,000 clones. Sample: PBMCs. All receptors come from a male donor in good health and CMV-seronegative.

The chain carries TRBV20-1 and TRBJ1-2, with a possible D match to TRBD1 (6 bases). Germline CDR1 is DFQATT and CDR2 is SNEGSKA (reference sequence). V was clipped by 2 bases and J by 8 bases, with 9 bases between them. CDR3 length: 11 amino acids. CDR3 in amino acids: CSARNREGYTF. In nucleotides, the CDR3 is TGCAGTGCTAGAAACAGGGAGGGCTACACCTTC.

J is TRBJ2-7 and V is TRBV9; D perhaps matches TRBD1 (6 bases). Looked up from germline, CDR1 is SGDLS and CDR2 is YYNGEE. V was cut by 3 bases and J by 4 bases, with 11 bases left in between. This CDR3 region has 13 residues. The chain's CDR3 is CASSDGTSYEQYF. DNA for the CDR3: TGTGCCAGCAGCGACGGGACATCTTACGAGCAGTACTTC. The whole variable domain, remainder taken from reference TRBV9 and TRBJ2-7, is DSGVTQTPKHLITATGQRVTLRCSPRSGDLSVYWYQQSLDQGLQFLIQYYNGEERAKGNILERFSAQQFPDLHSELNLSSLELGDSALYFCASSDGTSYEQYFGPGTRLTVT.

The chain has TRBV4-2 and TRBJ1-4; tentative D call: TRBD1 (6 bases). The germline V and J ends were trimmed by 2 bases and 7 bases, with 17 bases remaining between them. The germline gives CDR1 LGHNA, CDR2 YNFKEQ. This CDR3 comprises 16 residues. The CDR3 reads CASSQSSSRGSEKLFF. Written as DNA, the CDR3 is TGTGCCAGCAGCCAATCATCGAGCAGGGGTAGTGAAAAACTGTTTTTT.

As regards this clone: An end of the junction differs from the germline gene, which may be a read error. The chain has TRBV7-9 and TRBJ2-7; D call uncertain. The germline CDR1 and CDR2 sequences are SEHNR and FQNEAQ (reference sequence). The CDR3 is made up of 12 amino acids. DNA of the CDR3: TGTGCCAGCAGCTTAGAAGTTCACACCGTGGACTTC. Amino acids: CASSLEVHTVDF.

The CDR3, as DNA: TGCGCCAGCAGCCAAGATACGGGGTCGATCACCTACGAGCAGTACTTC. Protein sequence: CASSQDTGSITYEQYF. The V and J genes are TRBV4-3 and TRBJ2-7, with D perhaps matching TRBD2 (5 bases). The germline V gene encodes CDR1 LGHNA and CDR2 YSLEER. The CDR3 is 16 amino acids. V was clipped by 0 bases and J by 2 bases, with 14 bases between them.